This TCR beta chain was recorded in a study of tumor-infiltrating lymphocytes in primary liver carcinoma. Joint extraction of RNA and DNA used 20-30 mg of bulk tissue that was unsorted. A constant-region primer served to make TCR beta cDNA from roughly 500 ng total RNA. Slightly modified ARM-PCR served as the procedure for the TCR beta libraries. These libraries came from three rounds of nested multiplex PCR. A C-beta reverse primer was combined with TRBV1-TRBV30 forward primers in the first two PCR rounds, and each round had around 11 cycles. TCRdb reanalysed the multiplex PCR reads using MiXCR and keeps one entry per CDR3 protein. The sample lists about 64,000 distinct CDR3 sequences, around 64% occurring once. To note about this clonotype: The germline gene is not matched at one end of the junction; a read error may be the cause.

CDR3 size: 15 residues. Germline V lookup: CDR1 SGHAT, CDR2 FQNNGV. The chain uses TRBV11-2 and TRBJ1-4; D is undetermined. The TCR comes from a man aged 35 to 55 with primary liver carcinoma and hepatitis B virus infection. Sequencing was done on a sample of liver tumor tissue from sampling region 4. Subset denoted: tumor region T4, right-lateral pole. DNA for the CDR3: TGTGCCAGCTACTTAGACCCGACTGGTGTTGAAAAACTGTCTTTT. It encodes CASYLDPTGVEKLSF.